The 5 T cell receptor beta chains given below trace back to one sample, sequenced in a study of PD-1 blockade in classical Hodgkin lymphoma. The method was immunoSEQ multiplex PCR; TCRdb's version includes in-frame clones alone and lacks a portion of them. The table has tens of thousands of clones, over 75% seen once; the top ten hold 2.5% to 3.5%. Time point reported: cycle 4 day 1 (C4D1), after more than 5 weeks of nivolumab. All the patients suffered relapse after autologous stem cell transplantation, and brentuximab vedotin exposure differed. Purification of CD4+ T cells from thawed PBMCs was performed via magnetic negative selection. This specimen consisted of CD4+ T cells from blood, obtained before the fourth cycle of nivolumab. The source is a human donor with classical Hodgkin lymphoma.

The chain links TRBV28 to TRBJ1-2, with no clear D. The length of the CDR3 is 13 residues. Germline values: CDR1 MDHEN, CDR2 SYDVKM. Trimming took 2 bases from V and 4 from J, leaving 8 bases between them. CDR3 nucleotide sequence: TGTGCCAGCAGTTTAAGCGGTGTCTATGGCTACACCTTC. Its protein is CASSLSGVYGYTF.

In the case of this clone: This CDR3 is also generated by other DNA sequences in the sample. CDR3 nucleotide sequence: TGTGCCAGCAGCCCCGGGACAGGAGGCCAGCCCCAGCATTTT. Translating it yields CASSPGTGGQPQHF. The chain recombines TRBV11-2 with TRBJ1-5; TRBD1 matches 8 bases. The junction had 7 bases not matched to a gene; V was cut back by 5 bases and J by 7 bases. Germline-derived CDR1 and CDR2 are SGHAT and FQNNGV. This CDR3 has 14 residues.

The chain uses TRBV11-2 and TRBJ1-5, with D maybe TRBD1 (5 bases). Germline V CDR1 and CDR2: SGHAT, FQNNGV. This CDR3 spans 14 amino acids. V shed 1 base and J shed 4 bases, with 8 bases lying between them. The CDR3 DNA reads TGTGCCAGCAGCTTAGGACAGCCAAATCAGCCCCAGCATTTT. It encodes CASSLGQPNQPQHF.

V usage is TRBV6-5 and J usage is TRBJ1-1; no reliable D call. In germline, CDR1 is MNHEY, CDR2 SVGAGI. V lost 7 bases and J lost 4, with 16 bases in between. The CDR3 length is 14 residues. The CDR3 is CASKPLTRTTEAFF. The CDR3 DNA is TGTGCCAGCAAACCTCTTACCAGAACCACTGAAGCTTTCTTT.

The J gene is TRBJ1-2, the V gene TRBV7-2, with 7 bases that match TRBD1. The V gene end was trimmed by 5 bases and the J gene end by 8 bases; junction bases not matched to a gene: 8. Germline V gene lookup returns CDR1 SGHTA and CDR2 FQGNSA. The CDR3 extends over 13 amino acids. This CDR3 reads CASSPDRQWGYTF. CDR3 DNA sequence: TGTGCCAGCAGCCCGGACAGGCAGTGGGGCTACACCTTC.